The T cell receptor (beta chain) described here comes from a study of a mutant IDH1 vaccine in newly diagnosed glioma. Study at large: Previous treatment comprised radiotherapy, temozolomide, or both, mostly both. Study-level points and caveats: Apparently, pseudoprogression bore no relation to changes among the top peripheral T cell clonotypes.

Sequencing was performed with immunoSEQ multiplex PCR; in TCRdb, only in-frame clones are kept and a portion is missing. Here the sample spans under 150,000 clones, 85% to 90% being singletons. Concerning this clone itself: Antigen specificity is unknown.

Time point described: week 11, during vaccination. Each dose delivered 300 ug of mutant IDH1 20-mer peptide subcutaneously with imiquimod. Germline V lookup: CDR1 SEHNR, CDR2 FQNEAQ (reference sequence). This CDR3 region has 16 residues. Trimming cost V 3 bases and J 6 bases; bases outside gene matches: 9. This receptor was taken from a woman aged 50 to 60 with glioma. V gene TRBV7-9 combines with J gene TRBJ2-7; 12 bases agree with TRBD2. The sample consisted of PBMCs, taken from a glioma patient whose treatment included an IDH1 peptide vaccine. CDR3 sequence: CASSFTTEGLAGEQYF. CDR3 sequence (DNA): TGTGCCAGCAGCTTTACGACAGAGGGACTAGCGGGCGAGCAGTACTTC.